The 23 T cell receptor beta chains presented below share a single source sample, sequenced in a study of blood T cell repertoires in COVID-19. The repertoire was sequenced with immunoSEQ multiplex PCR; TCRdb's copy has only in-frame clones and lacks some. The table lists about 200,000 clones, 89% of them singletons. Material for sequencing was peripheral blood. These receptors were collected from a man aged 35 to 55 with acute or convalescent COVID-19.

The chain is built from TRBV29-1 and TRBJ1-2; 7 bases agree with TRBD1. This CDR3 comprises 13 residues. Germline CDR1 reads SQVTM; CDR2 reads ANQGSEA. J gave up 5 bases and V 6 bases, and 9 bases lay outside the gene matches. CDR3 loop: CSVVTGLRYGYTF. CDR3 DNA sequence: TGCAGCGTCGTGACAGGGCTAAGATATGGCTACACCTTC. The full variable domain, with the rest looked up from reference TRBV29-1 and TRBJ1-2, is SAVISQKPSRDICQRGTSLTIQCQVDSQVTMMFWYRQQPGQSLTLIATANQGSEATYESGFVIDKFPISRPNLTFSTLTVSNMSPEDSSIYLCSVVTGLRYGYTFGSGTRLTVV.

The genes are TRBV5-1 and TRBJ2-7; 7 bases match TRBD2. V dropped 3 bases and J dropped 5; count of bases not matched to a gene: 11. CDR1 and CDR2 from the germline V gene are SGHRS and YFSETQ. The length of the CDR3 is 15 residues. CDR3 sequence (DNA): TGCGCCAGCAGCTGGGGGGGAGGAGAGGCCCACGAGCAGTACTTC. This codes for CASSWGGGEAHEQYF.

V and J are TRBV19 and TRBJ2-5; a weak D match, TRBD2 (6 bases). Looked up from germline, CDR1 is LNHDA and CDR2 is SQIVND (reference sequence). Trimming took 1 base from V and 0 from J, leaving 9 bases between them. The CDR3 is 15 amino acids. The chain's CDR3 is CASSIAGDNQETQYF. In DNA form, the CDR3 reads TGTGCCAGTAGTATAGCGGGAGACAACCAAGAGACCCAGTACTTC. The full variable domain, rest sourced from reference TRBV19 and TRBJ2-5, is DGGITQSPKYLFRKEGQNVTLSCEQNLNHDAMYWYRQDPGQGLRLIYYSQIVNDFQKGDIAEGYSVSREKKESFPLTVTSAQKNPTAFYLCASSIAGDNQETQYFGPGTRLLVL.

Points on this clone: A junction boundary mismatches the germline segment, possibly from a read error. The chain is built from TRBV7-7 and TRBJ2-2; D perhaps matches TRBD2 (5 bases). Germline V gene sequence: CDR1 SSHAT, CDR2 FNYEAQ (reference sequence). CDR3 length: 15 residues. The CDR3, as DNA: TGTGCTAGCAGCCGGGGAAGTTCGGACACCGGGGAGCTGTTTTTT. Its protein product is CASSRGSSDTGELFF.

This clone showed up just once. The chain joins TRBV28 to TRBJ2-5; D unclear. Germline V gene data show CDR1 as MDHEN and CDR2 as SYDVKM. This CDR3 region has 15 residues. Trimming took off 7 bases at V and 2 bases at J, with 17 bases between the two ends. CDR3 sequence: CASTSAQAGQETQYF. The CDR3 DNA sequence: TGTGCCAGCACTTCCGCCCAGGCAGGACAAGAGACCCAGTACTTC.

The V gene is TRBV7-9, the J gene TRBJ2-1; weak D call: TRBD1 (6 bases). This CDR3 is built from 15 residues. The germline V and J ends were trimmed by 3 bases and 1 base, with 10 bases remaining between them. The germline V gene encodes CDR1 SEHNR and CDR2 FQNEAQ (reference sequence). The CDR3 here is CASSLTGSSYNEQFF. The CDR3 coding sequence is TGTGCCAGCAGCTTGACAGGTTCATCCTACAATGAGCAGTTCTTC. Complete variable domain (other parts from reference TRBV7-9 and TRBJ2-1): DTGVSQNPRHKITKRGQNVTFRCDPISEHNRLYWYRQTLGQGPEFLTYFQNEAQLEKSRLLSDRFSAERPKGSFSTLEIQRTEQGDSAMYLCASSLTGSSYNEQFFGPGTRLTVL.

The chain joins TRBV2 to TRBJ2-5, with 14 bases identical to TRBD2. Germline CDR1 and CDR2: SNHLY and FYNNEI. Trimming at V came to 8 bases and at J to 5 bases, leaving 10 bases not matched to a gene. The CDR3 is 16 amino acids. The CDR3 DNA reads TGTGCCAGCCTCAGGACTAGCGGGGGGAAGGGGGAGACCCAGTACTTC. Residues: CASLRTSGGKGETQYF.

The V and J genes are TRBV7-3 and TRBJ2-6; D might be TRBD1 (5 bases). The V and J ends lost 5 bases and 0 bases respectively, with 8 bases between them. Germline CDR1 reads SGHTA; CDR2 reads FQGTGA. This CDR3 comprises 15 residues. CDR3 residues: CASSVTGSGANVLTF. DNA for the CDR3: TGTGCCAGCAGCGTTACAGGCTCTGGGGCCAACGTCCTGACTTTC.

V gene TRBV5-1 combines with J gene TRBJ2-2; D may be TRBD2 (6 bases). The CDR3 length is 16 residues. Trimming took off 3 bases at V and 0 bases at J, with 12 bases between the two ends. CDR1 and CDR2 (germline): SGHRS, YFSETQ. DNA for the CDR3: TGCGCCAGCAGCTGGAGGGCTAGTACGAACACCGGGGAGCTGTTTTTT. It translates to CASSWRASTNTGELFF.

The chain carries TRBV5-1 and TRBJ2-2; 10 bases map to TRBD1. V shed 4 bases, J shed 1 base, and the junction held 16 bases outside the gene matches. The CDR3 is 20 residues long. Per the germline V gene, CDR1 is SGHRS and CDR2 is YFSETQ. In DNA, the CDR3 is TGCGCCAGCAGCGCACTCTCCGGGACAGGGGCCAACCGGAACACCGGGGAGCTGTTTTTT. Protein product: CASSALSGTGANRNTGELFF.

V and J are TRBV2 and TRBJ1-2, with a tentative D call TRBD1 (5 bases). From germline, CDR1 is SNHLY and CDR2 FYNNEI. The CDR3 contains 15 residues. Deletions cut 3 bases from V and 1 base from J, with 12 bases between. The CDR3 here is CASSDASDSNYGYTF. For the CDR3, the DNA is TGTGCCAGCAGTGATGCGTCTGACAGTAACTATGGCTACACCTTC.

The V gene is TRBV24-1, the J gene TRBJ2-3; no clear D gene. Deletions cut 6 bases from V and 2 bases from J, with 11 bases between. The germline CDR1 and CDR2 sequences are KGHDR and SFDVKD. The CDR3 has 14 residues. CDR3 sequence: CATSTHNYTDTQYF. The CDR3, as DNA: TGTGCCACCAGTACGCACAATTACACAGATACGCAGTATTTT.

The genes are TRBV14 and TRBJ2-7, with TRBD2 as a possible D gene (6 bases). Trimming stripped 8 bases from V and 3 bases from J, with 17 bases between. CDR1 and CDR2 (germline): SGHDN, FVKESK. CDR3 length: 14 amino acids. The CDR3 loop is CASSFGGANYEQYF. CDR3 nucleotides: TGTGCCAGCTCTTTCGGAGGGGCGAACTACGAGCAGTACTTC.

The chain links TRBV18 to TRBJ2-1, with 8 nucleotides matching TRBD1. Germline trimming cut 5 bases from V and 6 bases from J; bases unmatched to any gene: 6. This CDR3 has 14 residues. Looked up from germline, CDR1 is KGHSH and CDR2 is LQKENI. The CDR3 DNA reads TGTGCCAGCTCAGCGACAGGGGTGGTCAATGAGCAGTTCTTC. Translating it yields CASSATGVVNEQFF.

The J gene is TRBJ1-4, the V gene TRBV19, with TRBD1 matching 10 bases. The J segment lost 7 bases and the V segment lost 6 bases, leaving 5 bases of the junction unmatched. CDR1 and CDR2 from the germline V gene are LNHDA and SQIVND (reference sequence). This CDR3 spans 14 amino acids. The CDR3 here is CASSRQGATEKLFF. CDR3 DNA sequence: TGTGCCAGTAGCAGACAGGGGGCGACTGAAAAACTGTTTTTT.

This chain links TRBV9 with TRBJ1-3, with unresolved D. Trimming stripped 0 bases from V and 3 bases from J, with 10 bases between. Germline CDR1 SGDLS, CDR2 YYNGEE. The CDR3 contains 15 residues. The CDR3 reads CASSVVGGLGNTIYF. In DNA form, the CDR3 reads TGTGCCAGCAGCGTAGTTGGAGGGCTTGGAAACACCATATATTTT. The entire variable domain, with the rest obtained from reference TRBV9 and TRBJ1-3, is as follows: DSGVTQTPKHLITATGQRVTLRCSPRSGDLSVYWYQQSLDQGLQFLIQYYNGEERAKGNILERFSAQQFPDLHSELNLSSLELGDSALYFCASSVVGGLGNTIYFGEGSWLTVV.

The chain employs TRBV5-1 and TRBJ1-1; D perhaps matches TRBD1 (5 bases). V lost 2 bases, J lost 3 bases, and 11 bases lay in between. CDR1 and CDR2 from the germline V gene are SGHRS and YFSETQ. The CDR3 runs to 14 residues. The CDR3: CASSFSGGDTEAFF. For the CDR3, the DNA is TGCGCCAGCAGCTTCTCAGGAGGGGACACTGAAGCTTTCTTT. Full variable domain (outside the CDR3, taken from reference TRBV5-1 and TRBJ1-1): KAGVTQTPRYLIKTRGQQVTLSCSPISGHRSVSWYQQTPGQGLQFLFEYFSETQRNKGNFPGRFSGRQFSNSRSEMNVSTLELGDSALYLCASSFSGGDTEAFFGQGTRLTVV.

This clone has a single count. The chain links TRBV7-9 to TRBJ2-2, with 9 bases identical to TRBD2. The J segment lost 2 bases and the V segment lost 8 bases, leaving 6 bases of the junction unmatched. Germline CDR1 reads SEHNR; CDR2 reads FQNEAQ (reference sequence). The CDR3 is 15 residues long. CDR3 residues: CASWKAGGNTGELFF. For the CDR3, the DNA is TGTGCCAGCTGGAAAGCGGGGGGAAACACCGGGGAGCTGTTTTTT.

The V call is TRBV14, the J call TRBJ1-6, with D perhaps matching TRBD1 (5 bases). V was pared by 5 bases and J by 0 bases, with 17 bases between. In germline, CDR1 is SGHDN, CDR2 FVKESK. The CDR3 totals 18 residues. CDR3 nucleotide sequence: TGTGCCAGCAGCTTCAGTCCAGGGCCAAGCTCCTATAATTCACCCCTCCACTTT. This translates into CASSFSPGPSSYNSPLHF.

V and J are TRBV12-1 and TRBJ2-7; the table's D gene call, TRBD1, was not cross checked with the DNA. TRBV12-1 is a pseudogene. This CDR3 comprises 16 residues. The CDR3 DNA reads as TGTGCCAGCAGCTCCCCTCCCGGACAGACCTCCTACGAGCAGTACTTC. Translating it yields CASSSPPGQTSYEQYF.

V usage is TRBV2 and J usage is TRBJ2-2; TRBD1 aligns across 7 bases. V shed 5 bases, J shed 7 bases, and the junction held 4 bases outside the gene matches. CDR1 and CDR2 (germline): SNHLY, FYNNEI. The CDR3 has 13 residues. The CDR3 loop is CASSSTGHGELFF. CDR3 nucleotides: TGTGCCAGCAGTTCGACAGGGCACGGGGAGCTGTTTTTT.

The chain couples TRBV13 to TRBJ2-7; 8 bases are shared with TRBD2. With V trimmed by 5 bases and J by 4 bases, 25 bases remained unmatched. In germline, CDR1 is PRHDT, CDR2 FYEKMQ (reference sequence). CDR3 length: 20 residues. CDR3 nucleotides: TGTGCCAGCAGCCCGACGTCGTCGGGACGAACCGCGGGGGGTTTTTACGAGCAGTACTTC. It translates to CASSPTSSGRTAGGFYEQYF.

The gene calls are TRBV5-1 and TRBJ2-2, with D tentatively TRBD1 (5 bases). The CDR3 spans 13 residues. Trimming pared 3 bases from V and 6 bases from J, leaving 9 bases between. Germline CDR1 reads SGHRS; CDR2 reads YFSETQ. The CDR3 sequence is CASSSTVAGELFF. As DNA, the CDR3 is TGCGCCAGCAGCTCGACAGTCGCCGGGGAGCTGTTTTTT. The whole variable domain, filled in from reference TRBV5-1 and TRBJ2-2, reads KAGVTQTPRYLIKTRGQQVTLSCSPISGHRSVSWYQQTPGQGLQFLFEYFSETQRNKGNFPGRFSGRQFSNSRSEMNVSTLELGDSALYLCASSSTVAGELFFGEGSRLTVL.